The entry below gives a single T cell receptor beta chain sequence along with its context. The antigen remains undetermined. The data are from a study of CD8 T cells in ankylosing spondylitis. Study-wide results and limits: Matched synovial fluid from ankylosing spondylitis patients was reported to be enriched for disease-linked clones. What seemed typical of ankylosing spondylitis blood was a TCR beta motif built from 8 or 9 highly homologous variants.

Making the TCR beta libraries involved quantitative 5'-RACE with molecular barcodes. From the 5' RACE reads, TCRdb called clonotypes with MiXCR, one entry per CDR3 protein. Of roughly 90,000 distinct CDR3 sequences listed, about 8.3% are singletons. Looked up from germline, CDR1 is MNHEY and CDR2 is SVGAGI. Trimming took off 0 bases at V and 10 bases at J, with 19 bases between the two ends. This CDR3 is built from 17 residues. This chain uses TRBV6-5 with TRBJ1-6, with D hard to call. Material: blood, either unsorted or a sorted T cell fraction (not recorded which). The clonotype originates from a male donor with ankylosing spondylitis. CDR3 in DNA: TGTGCCAGCAGTTACTCGGAATCGACGGCTTTGCAATCACCCCTCCACTTT. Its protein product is CASSYSESTALQSPLHF.